This T cell receptor (beta chain) was found in a study of T cell changes during pregnancy in multiple sclerosis. Sequencing was performed with immunoSEQ multiplex PCR; in TCRdb, only in-frame clones are kept and a portion is missing. The data hold roughly 110,000 clones, with around 93% observed a single time. CDR1 is MNHEY and CDR2 is SVGAGI in the germline V gene. The CDR3 extends over 15 amino acids. Germline trimming cut 6 bases from V and 4 bases from J; bases unmatched to any gene: 11. The receptor was isolated from a female donor with multiple sclerosis, enrolled in a pregnancy study. The specimen comprised peripheral blood, sampled after pregnancy. The gene calls are TRBV6-5 and TRBJ1-1, with 7 bases that match TRBD1. The DNA for the CDR3 is TGTGCCAGCAGCTTTCTCAGGGGGGCTGGCACTGAAGCTTTCTTT. Amino acid sequence: CASSFLRGAGTEAFF.